The sequence of this T cell receptor beta chain was determined in a study of blood T cell repertoires in COVID-19. The CDR3 consists of 16 residues. The germline V gene encodes CDR1 LNHDA and CDR2 SQIVND (reference sequence). The V end lost 5 bases, the J end lost 6 bases, and 21 bases lay between the germline ends. Data came from immunoSEQ multiplex PCR; TCRdb stores just in-frame clones and leaves some out. In the table there are some 260,000 clones, around 90% of which are singletons. The receptor comes from a young man with active or convalescent COVID-19. This rearrangement joins TRBV19 to TRBJ2-3, with unresolved D. Sequencing was done on a sample of peripheral blood. CDR3 DNA: TGTGCCAGTAGTCCCGCAGGCCCCTTGGGTGGGGATACGCAGTATTTT. This codes for CASSPAGPLGGDTQYF. Looking up the rest from reference TRBV19 and TRBJ2-3 gives the full variable domain: DGGITQSPKYLFRKEGQNVTLSCEQNLNHDAMYWYRQDPGQGLRLIYYSQIVNDFQKGDIAEGYSVSREKKESFPLTVTSAQKNPTAFYLCASSPAGPLGGDTQYFGPGTRLTVL.